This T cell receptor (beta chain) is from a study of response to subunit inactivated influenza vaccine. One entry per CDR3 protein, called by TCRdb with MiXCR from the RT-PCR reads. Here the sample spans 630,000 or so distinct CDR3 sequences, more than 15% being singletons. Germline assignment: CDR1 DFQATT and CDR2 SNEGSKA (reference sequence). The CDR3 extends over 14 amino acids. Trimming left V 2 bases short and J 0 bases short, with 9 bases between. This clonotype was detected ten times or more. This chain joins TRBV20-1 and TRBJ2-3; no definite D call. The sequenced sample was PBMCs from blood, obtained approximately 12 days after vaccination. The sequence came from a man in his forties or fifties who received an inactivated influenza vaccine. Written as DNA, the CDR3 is TGCAGTGCTAGACAGTTCCTCAGCACAGATACGCAGTATTTT. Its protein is CSARQFLSTDTQYF.